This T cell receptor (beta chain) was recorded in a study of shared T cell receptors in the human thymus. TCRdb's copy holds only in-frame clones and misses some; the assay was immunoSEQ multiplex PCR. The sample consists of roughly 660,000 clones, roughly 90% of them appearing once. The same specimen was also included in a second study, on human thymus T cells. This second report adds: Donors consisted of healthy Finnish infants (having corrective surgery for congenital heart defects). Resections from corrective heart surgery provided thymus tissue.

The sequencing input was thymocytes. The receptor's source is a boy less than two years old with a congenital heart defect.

CDR3 residues: CASSQGQGRGYTF. The CDR3 coding sequence is TGCGCCAGCAGCCAAGGTCAGGGCCGTGGCTACACCTTC. V gene TRBV4-3 combines with J gene TRBJ1-2; D might be TRBD1 (5 bases). The CDR3 contains 13 residues. Germline V gene sequence: CDR1 LGHNA, CDR2 YSLEER. V lost 1 base to trimming and J lost 7 bases, with 10 bases between them.